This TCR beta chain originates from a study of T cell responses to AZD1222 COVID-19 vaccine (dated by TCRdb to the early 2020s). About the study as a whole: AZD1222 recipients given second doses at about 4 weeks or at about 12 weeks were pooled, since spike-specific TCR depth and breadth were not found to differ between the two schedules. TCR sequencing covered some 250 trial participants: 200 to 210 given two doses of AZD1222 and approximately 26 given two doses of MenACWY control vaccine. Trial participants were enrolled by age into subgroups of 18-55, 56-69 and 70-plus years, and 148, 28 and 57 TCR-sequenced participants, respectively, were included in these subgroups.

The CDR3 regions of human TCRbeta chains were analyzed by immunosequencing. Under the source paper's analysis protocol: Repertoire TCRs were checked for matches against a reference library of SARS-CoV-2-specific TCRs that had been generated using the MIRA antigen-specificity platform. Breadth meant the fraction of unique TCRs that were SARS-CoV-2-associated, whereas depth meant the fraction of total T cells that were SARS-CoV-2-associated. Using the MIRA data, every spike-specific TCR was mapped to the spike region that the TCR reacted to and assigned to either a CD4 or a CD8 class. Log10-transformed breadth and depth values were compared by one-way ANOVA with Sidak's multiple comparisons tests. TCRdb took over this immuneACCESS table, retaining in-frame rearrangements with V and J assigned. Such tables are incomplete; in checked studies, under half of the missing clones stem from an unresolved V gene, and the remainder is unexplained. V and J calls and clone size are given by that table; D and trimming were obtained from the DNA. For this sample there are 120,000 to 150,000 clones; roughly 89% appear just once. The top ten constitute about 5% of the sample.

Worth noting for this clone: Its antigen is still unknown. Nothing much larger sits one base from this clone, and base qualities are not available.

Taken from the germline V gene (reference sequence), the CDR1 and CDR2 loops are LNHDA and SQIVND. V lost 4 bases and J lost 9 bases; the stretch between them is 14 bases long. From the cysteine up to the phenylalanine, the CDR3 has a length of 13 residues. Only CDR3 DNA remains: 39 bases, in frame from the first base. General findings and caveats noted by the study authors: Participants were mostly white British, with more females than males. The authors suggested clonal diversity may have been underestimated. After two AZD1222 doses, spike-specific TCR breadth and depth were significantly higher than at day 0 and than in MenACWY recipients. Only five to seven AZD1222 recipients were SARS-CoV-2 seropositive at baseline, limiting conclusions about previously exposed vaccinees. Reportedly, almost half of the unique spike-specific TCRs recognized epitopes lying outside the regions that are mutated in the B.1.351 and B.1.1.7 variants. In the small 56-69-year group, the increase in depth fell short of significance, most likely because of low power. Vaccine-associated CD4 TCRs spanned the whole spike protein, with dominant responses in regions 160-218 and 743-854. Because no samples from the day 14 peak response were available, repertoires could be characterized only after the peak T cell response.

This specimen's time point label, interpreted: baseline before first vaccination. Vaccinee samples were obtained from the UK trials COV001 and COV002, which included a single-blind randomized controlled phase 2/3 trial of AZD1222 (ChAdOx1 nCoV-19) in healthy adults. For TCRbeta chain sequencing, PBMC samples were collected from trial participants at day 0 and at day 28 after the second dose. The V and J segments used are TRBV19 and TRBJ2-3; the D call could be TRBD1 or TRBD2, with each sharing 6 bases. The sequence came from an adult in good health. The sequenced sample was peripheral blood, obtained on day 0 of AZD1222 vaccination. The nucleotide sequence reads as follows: TGTGCCAGTAGTACCCTAGGGGGGCCCACGCAGTATTTT. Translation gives CASSTLGGPTQYF. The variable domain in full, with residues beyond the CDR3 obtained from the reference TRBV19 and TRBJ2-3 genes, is DGGITQSPKYLFRKEGQNVTLSCEQNLNHDAMYWYRQDPGQGLRLIYYSQIVNDFQKGDIAEGYSVSREKKESFPLTVTSAQKNPTAFYLCASSTLGGPTQYFGPGTRLTVL.